The 15 T cell receptor beta chains below come from one sample, sequenced in a study of T cell responses to AZD1222 COVID-19 vaccine. Profiled with immunoSEQ multiplex PCR; TCRdb holds only in-frame clones, not every one. The sample carries 120,000 to 150,000 clones, 75% to 95% recorded once. The material was peripheral blood, obtained on day 0 of MenACWY control vaccination. The receptor set was obtained from an adult in good health.

In its sample, this clone was seen once. The chain has TRBV24-1 and TRBJ2-7, with D unclear. The CDR3 runs 13 residues. The V gene's germline CDR1 is KGHDR and CDR2 SFDVKD. Trimming removed 4 bases at V and 6 bases at J, with 12 bases between. The CDR3 bases are TGTGCCACCAGTGACGTGAACTCGGGCGAGCAGTACTTC. The encoded protein is CATSDVNSGEQYF.

V and J are TRBV7-9 and TRBJ1-1, with D maybe TRBD1 (5 bases). Trimming removed 5 bases from V and 4 bases from J, with 20 bases in between. The length of the CDR3 is 16 residues. In germline, CDR1 is SEHNR, CDR2 FQNEAQ (reference sequence). CDR3 sequence reads: CASSAWAGQGGTEAFF. The CDR3, as DNA: TGTGCCAGCAGCGCCTGGGCAGGCCAGGGAGGCACTGAAGCTTTCTTT.

The CDR3: CASSLSRRGETQYF. For the CDR3, the DNA is TGTGCCAGCAGTTTATCTCGCAGGGGAGAGACCCAGTACTTC. J is TRBJ2-5 and V is TRBV27, with D perhaps TRBD1 (6 bases). In germline, CDR1 is MNHEY, CDR2 SMNVEV (reference sequence). This CDR3 contains 14 residues. With 0 bases removed from V and 4 bases from J, the gap between germline ends came to 9 bases.

This chain connects TRBV28 to TRBJ1-2, with D uncertain. This CDR3 has 14 residues. Germline CDR1 MDHEN, CDR2 SYDVKM. V shed 6 bases and J shed 14 bases, with 25 bases lying between them. CDR3 region: CASRTTVVSRLETF. The CDR3 DNA reads TGTGCCAGCAGGACCACAGTGGTGTCGCGCCTTGAGACCTTC.

This clone was recorded a few times. J is TRBJ1-1 and V is TRBV10-3; D uncertain. In germline, CDR1 is ENHRY, CDR2 SYGVKD. CDR3 size: 13 residues. V was clipped by 4 bases and J by 0 bases, with 6 bases between them. In DNA form, the CDR3 reads TGTGCCATCAGTGGGCAGGTGAACACTGAAGCTTTCTTT. Translation gives CAISGQVNTEAFF.

The rearrangement uses TRBV28 and TRBJ2-2; the D call may be TRBD1 or TRBD2 (6 bases each). Per the germline V gene, CDR1 is MDHEN and CDR2 is SYDVKM. V was trimmed by 3 bases and J by 0 bases, leaving 17 bases between them. This CDR3 region has 18 residues. The DNA of the CDR3 is TGTGCCAGCAGTTTGGGGCACCGGGGGCAGACGAACACCGGGGAGCTGTTTTTT. Protein: CASSLGHRGQTNTGELFF.

The V gene is TRBV5-1, the J gene TRBJ1-3, with unresolved D. CDR3 length: 16 residues. Germline values: CDR1 SGHRS, CDR2 YFSETQ. V was shortened by 0 bases and J by 0 bases, with 10 bases between the two germline ends. This CDR3 is CASSLVGEASGNTIYF. CDR3 nucleotide sequence: TGCGCCAGCAGCTTGGTCGGGGAGGCCTCTGGAAACACCATATATTTT.

The rearrangement joins TRBV6-5 to TRBJ1-2; D is unclear. The CDR3 has 12 residues. Per the germline V gene, CDR1 is MNHEY and CDR2 is SVGAGI. The V and J ends lost 11 bases and 5 bases respectively, with 15 bases between them. The CDR3, as DNA: TGTGCCGCGGAGCGTTGGCAGTATGGCTACACCTTC. This sequence encodes CAAERWQYGYTF.

This chain connects TRBV27 to TRBJ1-5, with D perhaps matching TRBD1 (5 bases). CDR1 MNHEY and CDR2 SMNVEV come from the germline V gene (reference sequence). The CDR3 spans 18 residues. The V end was cut by 5 bases, the J end by 0 bases, with 20 bases between. The DNA of the CDR3 is TGTGCCAGCAGTATCCGGGGCCCGAGTCTGGATAGCAATCAGCCCCAGCATTTT. Its protein is CASSIRGPSLDSNQPQHF.

The rearrangement joins TRBV6-5 to TRBJ2-1; D call uncertain. V gave up 0 bases and J gave up 9 bases, with 9 bases separating them. CDR1 is MNHEY, CDR2 SVGAGI, per germline. The CDR3 has 13 residues. The CDR3: CASSYSPSVEQFF. The DNA of the CDR3 is TGTGCCAGCAGTTACTCTCCGAGCGTTGAGCAGTTCTTC.

The V gene is TRBV12-3 or TRBV12-4, the J gene TRBJ2-7; no clear D gene. Trimming stripped 4 bases from V and 3 bases from J, with 4 bases between. The CDR3 extends over 11 amino acids. The CDR3 DNA follows: TGTGCCAGCAGTTCAGTCTACGAGCAGTACTTC. This sequence encodes CASSSVYEQYF.

V and J are TRBV19 and TRBJ1-1, with D unclear. Germline CDR1 LNHDA, CDR2 SQIVND (reference sequence). This CDR3 is 15 amino acids long. V was trimmed by 5 bases and J by 3 bases, leaving 16 bases between them. The CDR3 protein is CASSPRESRYTEAFF. DNA for the CDR3: TGTGCCAGTAGTCCGAGGGAAAGCCGTTACACTGAAGCTTTCTTT.

The chain combines TRBV6-5 with TRBJ2-1; D is unresolved. The length of the CDR3 is 11 residues. The V end lost 6 bases, the J end lost 9 bases, and 9 bases lay between the germline ends. Germline V lookup: CDR1 MNHEY, CDR2 SVGAGI. The CDR3 nucleotides read TGTGCCAGCAGGGCAATCCCTGAGCAGTTCTTC. It yields the protein CASRAIPEQFF.

V is TRBV30 and J is TRBJ2-5; 8 bases match TRBD1. Looked up from germline, CDR1 is GTSNPN and CDR2 is SVGIG (reference sequence). The CDR3 extends over 15 amino acids. V lost 1 base, J lost 3 bases, and 7 bases stayed unmatched. The CDR3 is CAWSGIRTGKETQYF. As DNA, the CDR3 is TGTGCCTGGAGTGGGATCCGGACAGGGAAAGAGACCCAGTACTTC.

DNA of the CDR3: TGTGCCAGTAGTATTCCGGGACAGCTAAGTGGAAACACCATATATTTT. This codes for CASSIPGQLSGNTIYF. The chain joins TRBV19 to TRBJ1-3, with 7 nucleotides matching TRBD1. This CDR3 contains 16 residues. The ends lost 3 bases at V and 3 bases at J; junction bases unmatched: 8. Germline CDR1 reads LNHDA; CDR2 reads SQIVND (reference sequence).